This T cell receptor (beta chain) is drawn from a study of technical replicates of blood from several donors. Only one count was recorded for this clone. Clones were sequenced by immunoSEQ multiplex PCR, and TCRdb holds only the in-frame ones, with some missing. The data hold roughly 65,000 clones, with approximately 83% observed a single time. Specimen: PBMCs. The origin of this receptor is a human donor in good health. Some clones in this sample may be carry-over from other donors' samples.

For the CDR3, the DNA is TGTGCCAGTAGCGGAGGAAATAGCAATCAGCCCCAGCATTTT. Translated: CASSGGNSNQPQHF. This chain joins TRBV19 and TRBJ1-5; D is undetermined. This CDR3 is built from 14 residues. The V and J ends lost 6 bases and 0 bases respectively, with 9 bases between them. CDR1 and CDR2 from the germline V gene are LNHDA and SQIVND (reference sequence).